Included here is one TCR beta chain sequence, with context. The target antigen is unknown. Unique molecular identifiers were incorporated during preparation of the TCRbeta library. In TCRdb, the PCR reads were re-called with MiXCR into one record per CDR3 protein. This table has about 200,000 distinct CDR3 sequences, 5.5% to 7% appearing once. Trimming removed 1 base at V and 6 bases at J, with 11 bases between. Germline-derived CDR1 and CDR2 are MGHRA and YSYEKL. This CDR3 comprises 14 residues. The record originates from a study of T-cell reconstitution after alpha-beta-depleted transplantation in children. Whole-study findings and limits: Roughly two months post-transplant, alpha-beta T cells reportedly originated from several hundred graft clones that had expanded. Where some patients showed high TCRbeta diversity at day 60, it came from recipient T cells and thymic progenitors that had survived. Newly made T cells mostly supplied T-cell counts and diversity one year after transplant.

The chain uses TRBV4-1 and TRBJ2-3; tentatively, D is TRBD2 (6 bases). The material sequenced was PBMCs, taken before TCRalphabeta/CD19-depleted stem cell transplant. This receptor was obtained from a girl in the first two years of life with combined immunodeficiency, due to receive a stem cell transplant. CDR3 loop: CASSQGLGVDTQYF. Written as DNA, the CDR3 is TGCGCCAGCAGCCAAGGACTAGGGGTGGATACGCAGTATTTT.